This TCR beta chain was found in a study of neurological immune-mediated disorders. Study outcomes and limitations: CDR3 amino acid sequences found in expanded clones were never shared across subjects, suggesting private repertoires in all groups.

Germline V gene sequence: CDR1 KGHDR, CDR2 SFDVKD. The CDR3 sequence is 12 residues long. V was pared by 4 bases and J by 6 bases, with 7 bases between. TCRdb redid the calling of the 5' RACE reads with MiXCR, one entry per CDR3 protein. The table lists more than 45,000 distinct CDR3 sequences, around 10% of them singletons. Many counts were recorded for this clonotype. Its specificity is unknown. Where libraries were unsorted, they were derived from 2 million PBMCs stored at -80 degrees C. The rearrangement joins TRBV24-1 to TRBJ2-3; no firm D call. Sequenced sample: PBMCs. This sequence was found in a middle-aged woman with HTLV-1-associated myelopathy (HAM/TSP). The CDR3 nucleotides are TGTGCCACCAGTGAGCTGGGGGATACGCAGTATTTT. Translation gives CATSELGDTQYF.